This T cell receptor (beta chain) was sequenced for a study of human T cells and chemical hapten exposure. Turning to the study itself: Women made up most patients, who had alopecia areata, totalis or universalis.

V was shortened by 0 bases and J by 6 bases, with 10 bases between the two germline ends. The CDR3 is 14 residues long. Germline CDR1 SGDLS, CDR2 YYNGEE. It was the library that attached unique molecular identifiers to individual cDNA molecules. TCRdb reprocessed the RACE reads via MiXCR and lists one record per CDR3 protein. Among about 40,000 distinct CDR3 sequences listed, over 9.5% were seen once. Documented time point: pre-sensitization, week 0. As to treatment: therapeutic diphenylcyclopropenone sensitization with weekly scalp DPC. Someone pulled total RNA out of unfractionated whole blood. This receptor was identified in a man younger than 40 with alopecia areata. Some clones in this sample may be carry-over from other donors' samples. The chain combines TRBV9 with TRBJ2-1, with D perhaps matching TRBD2 (5 bases). The sequencing used whole blood, collected in connection with sensitization to the hapten diphenylcyclopropenone (DPC). Written as DNA, the CDR3 is TGTGCCAGCAGCGTAGGAATTGAGGGCAATGAGCAGTTCTTC. Protein product: CASSVGIEGNEQFF.